These T cell receptor beta chains were read from a single sample in a study of identical twins. TCRdb reanalysed the 5' RACE reads using MiXCR and keeps one entry per CDR3 protein. The sample includes under 300,000 distinct CDR3 sequences, approximately 8.3% seen only once; the top ten take less than 4%. These data were also reused for a study on yellow fever vaccine responses in identical twins.

Sequencing was performed on CD8+ T cells sorted from blood. The receptors were gathered from a woman aged 18-29 years in good health. The CDR3 runs from the conserved cysteine through the conserved F or W. Fields, in order: clone size, V gene, D gene, J gene, CDR3 protein, CDR3 DNA. D genes are given only for firm matches. Clone sizes are given selectively: once, few, many, or a class where the clone is expanded.

-	TRBV11-1	TRBD2	TRBJ2-7	CASSLGRTSDYEQYF	TGTGCCAGCAGCTTAGGCCGGACTAGCGACTACGAGCAGTACTTC
few	TRBV7-6	-	TRBJ2-3	CASSLVKASTQYF	TGTGCCAGCAGCTTAGTAAAGGCTTCTACGCAGTATTTT
many	TRBV4-3	-	TRBJ2-7	CASSQDLGAYEQYF	TGCGCCAGCAGCCAAGATCTGGGGGCCTACGAGCAGTACTTC
many	TRBV7-8	TRBD1	TRBJ2-1	CASRPDRGDGEQFF	TGTGCCAGCAGACCCGACAGGGGAGACGGTGAGCAGTTCTTC
-	TRBV4-1	TRBD2	TRBJ2-5	CASSHLAGAEETQYF	TGCGCCAGCAGCCACCTAGCGGGGGCCGAGGAGACCCAGTACTTC
-	TRBV9	-	TRBJ2-2	CASSPVWAGAGTGELFF	TGTGCCAGCAGCCCAGTGTGGGCAGGTGCGGGCACCGGGGAGCTGTTTTTT
-	TRBV7-9	-	TRBJ2-3	CASSPLGRDQTDTQYF	TGTGCCAGCAGCCCCCTAGGTCGAGATCAGACAGATACGCAGTATTTT
many	TRBV29-1	-	TRBJ2-3	CSVEAGPGQGTDTQYF	TGCAGCGTTGAAGCGGGACCGGGTCAGGGGACAGATACGCAGTATTTT
few	TRBV20-1	TRBD2	TRBJ2-2	CSAGTSGGAYTGELFF	TGCAGTGCGGGGACTAGCGGGGGGGCCTACACCGGGGAGCTGTTTTTT
-	TRBV4-3	TRBD1	TRBJ2-7	CASSQDQGQDSYEQYF	TGCGCCAGCAGCCAAGATCAAGGACAGGACTCCTACGAGCAGTACTTC
-	TRBV5-1	-	TRBJ2-7	CASSSLGPTYEQYF	TGCGCCAGCAGCTCCCTGGGACCAACCTACGAGCAGTACTTC
-	TRBV6-2/TRBV6-3	-	TRBJ2-2	CASTVDTNTGELFF	TGTGCCAGCACTGTGGACACGAACACCGGGGAGCTGTTTTTT
few	TRBV25-1	-	TRBJ1-1	CASSEYREGNTEAFF	TGTGCCAGCAGTGAATATAGGGAGGGGAACACTGAAGCTTTCTTT
few	TRBV27	-	TRBJ2-2	CASSLLWTANTGELFF	TGTGCCAGCAGTCTCCTCTGGACAGCGAACACCGGGGAGCTGTTTTTT
few	TRBV12-3/TRBV12-4	-	TRBJ1-4	CASSLGVPGLFF	TGTGCCAGCAGTTTGGGCGTCCCGGGACTGTTTTTT
few	TRBV11-2	-	TRBJ2-7	CASSLEVDNHYEQYF	TGTGCCAGCAGCTTAGAAGTTGACAATCACTACGAGCAGTACTTC
many	TRBV29-1	TRBD1	TRBJ2-7	CSVEVGTASYEQYF	TGCAGCGTTGAAGTGGGGACAGCGTCCTACGAGCAGTACTTC
many	TRBV5-6	-	TRBJ2-7	CASSGEARRVYEQYF	TGTGCCAGCAGCGGAGAGGCAAGGAGGGTCTACGAGCAGTACTTC
many	TRBV6-1	TRBD2	TRBJ2-1	CATSKGREVYNEQFF	TGTGCCACCTCAAAGGGACGGGAGGTCTACAATGAGCAGTTCTTC
many	TRBV12-3/TRBV12-4	TRBD2	TRBJ2-7	CASSFLNGRSYEQYF	TGTGCCAGCAGTTTCTTAAACGGGAGGAGTTACGAGCAGTACTTC
few	TRBV12-3/TRBV12-4	TRBD2	TRBJ2-1	CASRLTSGGTYNEQFF	TGTGCCAGCAGGCTGACTAGCGGGGGAACCTACAATGAGCAGTTCTTC
once	TRBV28	-	TRBJ1-2	CARSPGTDGYTF	TGTGCCAGGAGCCCCGGGACGGATGGCTACACCTTC
many	TRBV3-1	TRBD1	TRBJ2-7	CASSQVTGSGSEQYF	TGTGCCAGCAGCCAAGTGACAGGGTCAGGATCCGAGCAGTACTTC
-	TRBV29-1	-	TRBJ2-3	CSVEDRLPTDTQYF	TGCAGCGTTGAAGACAGGCTCCCCACAGATACGCAGTATTTT
many	TRBV7-2	-	TRBJ2-7	CASSFNGLFSAYEQYF	TGTGCCAGCAGCTTCAATGGACTTTTTTCTGCCTACGAGCAGTACTTC
few	TRBV6-5	-	TRBJ2-2	CASSYLGENTGELFF	TGTGCCAGCAGTTATTTGGGCGAAAACACCGGGGAGCTGTTTTTT
-	TRBV18	-	TRBJ2-1	CASSPDESSYNEQFF	TGTGCCAGCTCTCCCGACGAGAGCTCCTACAATGAGCAGTTCTTC
few	TRBV5-6	-	TRBJ2-4	CASSLTVAKNIQYF	TGTGCCAGCAGCCTAACGGTAGCCAAAAACATTCAGTACTTC
few	TRBV28	TRBD1	TRBJ1-1	CASSPHRGKGRIDEAFF	TGTGCCAGCAGTCCCCACAGGGGGAAGGGGCGGATAGATGAAGCTTTCTTT
-	TRBV4-3	-	TRBJ2-7	CASSQDRGAFYEQYF	TGCGCCAGCAGCCAAGATAGGGGCGCGTTCTACGAGCAGTACTTC
many	TRBV11-2	TRBD2	TRBJ2-5	CASTPSRNLAGGGEETQYF	TGTGCCAGCACCCCAAGTCGAAATCTAGCGGGGGGTGGGGAAGAGACCCAGTACTTC
many	TRBV6-5	TRBD1	TRBJ2-7	CASSLGTGLSAHSYEQYF	TGTGCCAGCAGTTTAGGGACAGGGCTCAGCGCCCACTCCTACGAGCAGTACTTC
-	TRBV24-1	TRBD1	TRBJ2-1	CATSDLVMGQGVEQFF	TGTGCCACCAGTGATTTGGTAATGGGACAGGGGGTTGAGCAGTTCTTC
medium-sized	TRBV5-5	-	TRBJ1-1	CASSLSVSMNTEAFF	TGTGCCAGCAGCTTGTCGGTATCCATGAACACTGAAGCTTTCTTT
-	TRBV11-2	-	TRBJ2-3	CASSLNRGTDTQYF	TGTGCCAGCAGCTTGAATAGAGGGACAGATACGCAGTATTTT
few	TRBV4-1	-	TRBJ2-5	CASSQVVDAQETQYF	TGCGCCAGCAGCCAAGTAGTGGATGCTCAAGAGACCCAGTACTTC
many	TRBV6-1	-	TRBJ2-5	CASRTTGVSETQYF	TGTGCCAGCAGAACTACGGGCGTATCAGAGACCCAGTACTTC
few	TRBV21-1	-	TRBJ2-7	CASRERGDGETYEQYF	TGTGCCAGCAGGGAAAGAGGGGACGGAGAAACCTACGAGCAGTACTTC
many	TRBV18	TRBD2	TRBJ2-1	CASSPPEKREDEQFF	TGTGCCAGCTCACCACCCGAAAAGCGGGAGGACGAGCAGTTCTTC
-	TRBV2	TRBD2	TRBJ2-1	CASRSEVAGSYNEQFF	TGTGCCAGCAGATCCGAGGTAGCGGGATCCTACAATGAGCAGTTCTTC
many	TRBV9	TRBD1	TRBJ1-4	CASSASGGLDNEKLFF	TGTGCCAGCAGCGCGTCAGGGGGCCTTGATAATGAAAAACTGTTTTTT
few	TRBV6-1	-	TRBJ2-3	CASSEARQVLTDTQYF	TGTGCCAGCAGTGAAGCCAGACAGGTGCTCACAGATACGCAGTATTTT
many	TRBV29-1	TRBD2	TRBJ2-7	CSVYGLAEGSDEQYF	TGCAGCGTATACGGACTAGCGGAGGGGAGCGACGAGCAGTACTTC
-	TRBV11-2	TRBD2	TRBJ2-5	CASSLRLAGTQYF	TGTGCCAGCAGCCTTAGACTAGCGGGGACCCAGTACTTC
-	TRBV7-2	TRBD1	TRBJ2-1	CASSLMGTGGSYNEQFF	TGTGCCAGCAGCTTAATGGGGACAGGGGGCTCCTACAATGAGCAGTTCTTC
-	TRBV7-2	-	TRBJ2-5	CASSVLGGQETQYF	TGTGCCAGCAGCGTACTCGGGGGTCAAGAGACCCAGTACTTC
few	TRBV27	-	TRBJ2-7	CASSFLWGSFYEQYF	TGTGCCAGCAGTTTTTTGTGGGGAAGCTTCTACGAGCAGTACTTC
-	TRBV7-9	-	TRBJ2-1	CASSLGAGPRLLEEQFF	TGTGCCAGCAGCTTGGGGGCAGGCCCCAGACTACTCGAAGAGCAGTTCTTC
few	TRBV11-3	-	TRBJ2-1	CASSLRPHEQFF	TGTGCCAGCAGCCTCAGGCCCCATGAGCAGTTCTTC
-	TRBV7-2	-	TRBJ2-2	CASSLVRGPGELFF	TGTGCCAGCAGCTTAGTAAGGGGCCCCGGGGAGCTGTTTTTT